This T cell receptor beta chain was retrieved from a study of cytotoxic CD8 clonotypes in ibrutinib-treated CLL. Study-level points and caveats: Baseline values of clonality outstripped age-matched healthy donors and followed circulating CD8+ T-cell counts.

The method was immunoSEQ multiplex PCR; TCRdb's version includes in-frame clones alone and lacks a portion of them. The table has more than 300,000 clones, roughly 79% seen once. Comment on this clone: What it binds is unknown.

Germline values: CDR1 SGHRS, CDR2 YFSETQ. This CDR3 contains 18 residues. Trimming took 4 bases from V and 1 from J; bases not matched to a gene: 10. The gene calls are TRBV5-1 and TRBJ2-6; TRBD2 aligns across 8 bases. The clonotype originates from a human donor with chronic lymphocytic leukemia. Sample: PBMCs, taken before ibrutinib treatment. CDR3 protein: CASSPRAGGASGANVLTF. CDR3 sequence (DNA): TGCGCCAGCAGCCCCCGCGCGGGGGGCGCATCTGGGGCCAACGTCCTGACTTTC.